This record covers a single T cell receptor beta chain. These data come from a study of blood T cell repertoires in COVID-19. In the authors' workflow: Nucleated cell number was recorded as an estimate derived from reference gene primer amplification. Using immunoSEQ multiplex PCR, the repertoire was profiled, and TCRdb retains in-frame clones only, with some absent. The V and J calls and clone size are taken from that table; D and trimming were inferred from the DNA. The sample lists 200,000 to 250,000 clones; approximately 87% were seen once. This CDR3 is 12 amino acids long. Sequenced input: peripheral blood. This clonotype was sampled from an older woman with active or convalescent COVID-19. The V gene is TRBV1, the J gene TRBJ2-5; the D call of TRBD2 is as the table states it, not checked on the DNA. TRBV1 is reported as a pseudogene. The CDR3 loop is CTSSQVGGTQYF. CDR3 bases: TGCACCAGCAGCCAAGTGGGAGGGACCCAGTACTTC.